Described below is a single T cell receptor (beta chain) sequence and its context. Trimming stripped 3 bases from V and 7 bases from J, with 6 bases between. This CDR3 comprises 11 residues. TCRdb fed the 5' RACE reads into MiXCR, producing one record per CDR3 protein. The sample has some 500,000 distinct CDR3 sequences, about 13% seen once. These data come from a study of T cells after yellow fever vaccination. The sample was PBMCs, taken on the day of the yellow fever booster vaccination. J is TRBJ1-2 and V is TRBV12-3 or TRBV12-4; D is perhaps TRBD1 (5 bases). The source of this sequence is a man younger than 40 who received the YFV17D yellow fever vaccine. CDR3 in amino acids: CASSLQGGYTF. The CDR3 bases are TGTGCCAGCAGTTTGCAGGGTGGCTACACCTTC.